The subject of this entry is one TCR beta chain. Its antigen is unidentified. This sample is part of a study of cytomegalovirus exposure and HLA in healthy donors. As for the study in general: Previous work identified roughly 120 million unique TCR beta sequences from around 180 million T cells. Study-level results: In a later analysis, at a false discovery rate of 0.05, 16,951 TCR beta sequences were associated with HLA alleles. Within a later analysis, the majority of CMV-associated TCR beta chains appeared HLA-restricted.

The PCR contained 60 Vbeta and 13 Jbeta primers. In the authors' workflow: Among the unique TCR beta chains that a later analysis counted, about 84 million in all, 9.5 million to 12 million were shared. TCRdb's copy holds only in-frame clones and misses some; the assay was immunoSEQ multiplex PCR. That table furnishes V, J and clone size, whereas the DNA furnished D and trimming. Of roughly 83,000 clones in the sample, about four fifths were seen once. This sequence was found in a man in his fifties or sixties in good health and CMV-seronegative. Sequencing was done on a sample of PBMCs.

The CDR3 is CASSEWGEFGYTF. The CDR3 DNA sequence: TGTGCCAGCAGTGAATGGGGGGAATTTGGCTACACCTTC. V is TRBV6-1 and J is TRBJ1-2, with TRBD1 as a possible D gene (5 bases). The V gene lost 2 bases and the J gene lost 7 bases, with 11 bases spanning the gap. Per the germline V gene, CDR1 is MNHNS and CDR2 is SASEGT. The CDR3 has 13 amino acids.